A selection of T cell receptor beta chains follows, all from one sample in a study of persistence of HIV-infected CD4 T cells. Generated by immunoSEQ multiplex PCR, the TCRdb table keeps only in-frame clones and is missing some. This sample has fewer than 40,000 clones, with roughly 82% found just once. These receptors lack a known antigen. The sample consisted of CD4+ T cells sorted from PBMCs after 18-hour stimulation, taken from a patient who received antiretroviral therapy. These receptors were taken from an adult woman with HIV who was CMV-seropositive. Both conserved end residues are part of each CDR3. Each record gives: J gene, D gene, clone size, V gene, CDR3 length, CDR3 protein, CDR3 DNA. D genes are given only for firm matches. The size entry is marked missing in some rows and otherwise reads once, few, many or a size class.

J gene: TRBJ2-7; D gene: -; clone size: -; V gene: TRBV30; CDR3 length: 11; CDR3 protein: CAWTTAYEQYF; CDR3 DNA: TGTGCCTGGACGACCGCGTACGAGCAGTACTTC
J gene: TRBJ2-1; D gene: TRBD2; clone size: few; V gene: TRBV7-3; CDR3 length: 20; CDR3 protein: CASSLTAPLAGGPIRNEQFF; CDR3 DNA: TGTGCCAGCAGCTTAACTGCTCCACTAGCGGGAGGACCCATTCGTAATGAGCAGTTCTTC
J gene: TRBJ2-7; D gene: -; clone size: -; V gene: TRBV11-2; CDR3 length: 12; CDR3 protein: CASSLDPREQYF; CDR3 DNA: TGTGCCAGCAGCTTAGACCCGAGGGAGCAGTACTTC
J gene: TRBJ2-1; D gene: TRBD2; clone size: -; V gene: TRBV30; CDR3 length: 16; CDR3 protein: CAWRAPGLAGGNEQFF; CDR3 DNA: TGTGCCTGGAGAGCCCCGGGACTAGCGGGGGGAAATGAGCAGTTCTTC
J gene: TRBJ1-2; D gene: TRBD1; clone size: -; V gene: TRBV4-3; CDR3 length: 15; CDR3 protein: CASSQDGDSNYGYTF; CDR3 DNA: TGCGCCAGCAGCCAAGATGGGGACAGTAACTATGGCTACACCTTC
J gene: TRBJ1-4; D gene: -; clone size: -; V gene: TRBV24-1; CDR3 length: 15; CDR3 protein: CATSDSRDSGEKLFF; CDR3 DNA: TGTGCCACCAGTGATTCCAGGGATTCGGGTGAAAAACTGTTTTTT
J gene: TRBJ1-3; D gene: -; clone size: -; V gene: TRBV5-5; CDR3 length: 15; CDR3 protein: CASSIDAGLGNTIYF; CDR3 DNA: TGTGCCAGCAGCATAGACGCAGGTTTGGGTAACACCATATATTTT
J gene: TRBJ1-1; D gene: TRBD1; clone size: -; V gene: TRBV2; CDR3 length: 14; CDR3 protein: CASRPQGVNTEAFF; CDR3 DNA: TGTGCCAGCAGACCACAGGGGGTGAACACTGAAGCTTTCTTT
J gene: TRBJ2-5; D gene: TRBD1; clone size: -; V gene: TRBV7-2; CDR3 length: 15; CDR3 protein: CASSLLQGARETQYF; CDR3 DNA: TGTGCCAGCAGCCTCTTACAGGGGGCGCGGGAGACCCAGTACTTC
J gene: TRBJ2-2; D gene: TRBD1; clone size: -; V gene: TRBV6-5; CDR3 length: 16; CDR3 protein: CASSYGGQGRAGELFF; CDR3 DNA: TGTGCCAGCAGTTATGGTGGACAGGGGAGGGCCGGGGAGCTGTTTTTT
J gene: TRBJ2-1; D gene: -; clone size: -; V gene: TRBV29-1; CDR3 length: 11; CDR3 protein: CSGGHYNEQFF; CDR3 DNA: TGCAGCGGGGGTCACTACAATGAGCAGTTCTTC
J gene: TRBJ2-3; D gene: TRBD2; clone size: -; V gene: TRBV9; CDR3 length: 17; CDR3 protein: CASSARGLAGGGDTQYF; CDR3 DNA: TGTGCCAGCAGCGCCCGTGGACTAGCGGGAGGGGGAGATACGCAGTATTTT
J gene: TRBJ1-4; D gene: TRBD1; clone size: -; V gene: TRBV5-1; CDR3 length: 16; CDR3 protein: CASRGTGSSTNEKLFF; CDR3 DNA: TGCGCCAGCAGGGGGACAGGGTCGTCAACTAATGAAAAACTGTTTTTT
J gene: TRBJ1-1; D gene: TRBD1; clone size: -; V gene: TRBV18; CDR3 length: 15; CDR3 protein: CASAGTGGADTEAFF; CDR3 DNA: TGTGCCAGCGCAGGGACAGGGGGCGCGGACACTGAAGCTTTCTTT
J gene: TRBJ2-2; D gene: -; clone size: -; V gene: TRBV18; CDR3 length: 15; CDR3 protein: CASSSGHSNTGELFF; CDR3 DNA: TGTGCCAGCTCTTCGGGACACTCGAACACCGGGGAGCTGTTTTTT
J gene: TRBJ2-5; D gene: TRBD1; clone size: -; V gene: TRBV2; CDR3 length: 14; CDR3 protein: CASRGNRGQETQYF; CDR3 DNA: TGTGCCAGCAGAGGAAACAGGGGCCAAGAGACCCAGTACTTC
J gene: TRBJ1-6; D gene: -; clone size: -; V gene: TRBV6-5; CDR3 length: 12; CDR3 protein: CASRRPDSPLHF; CDR3 DNA: TGTGCCAGCAGGAGACCCGATTCACCCCTCCACTTT
J gene: TRBJ1-2; D gene: -; clone size: -; V gene: TRBV28; CDR3 length: 11; CDR3 protein: CAVASDYGYTF; CDR3 DNA: TGTGCGGTTGCTAGCGACTATGGCTACACCTTC
J gene: TRBJ1-2; D gene: -; clone size: -; V gene: TRBV18; CDR3 length: 15; CDR3 protein: CASSPFRGNRDGYTF; CDR3 DNA: TGTGCCAGCTCGCCTTTCAGGGGAAACCGTGATGGCTACACCTTC
J gene: TRBJ2-7; D gene: TRBD2; clone size: -; V gene: TRBV7-2; CDR3 length: 14; CDR3 protein: CASSPGLAEGEQYF; CDR3 DNA: TGTGCCAGCAGCCCAGGACTAGCGGAAGGGGAGCAGTACTTC
J gene: TRBJ2-1; D gene: -; clone size: -; V gene: TRBV7-9; CDR3 length: 16; CDR3 protein: CASSPDTGLAYNEQFF; CDR3 DNA: TGTGCCAGCAGCCCGGACACGGGACTCGCCTACAATGAGCAGTTCTTC
J gene: TRBJ1-1; D gene: -; clone size: few; V gene: TRBV30; CDR3 length: 15; CDR3 protein: CAWSPPPGLNTEAFF; CDR3 DNA: TGTGCCTGGAGTCCTCCTCCGGGGCTGAACACTGAAGCTTTCTTT
J gene: TRBJ2-5; D gene: TRBD2; clone size: -; V gene: TRBV28; CDR3 length: 16; CDR3 protein: CASSLGLAGGRETQYF; CDR3 DNA: TGTGCCAGCAGTTTAGGACTAGCGGGAGGGCGGGAGACCCAGTACTTC
J gene: TRBJ1-2; D gene: TRBD1; clone size: -; V gene: TRBV5-1; CDR3 length: 16; CDR3 protein: CASSPQGASSNYGYTF; CDR3 DNA: TGCGCCAGCAGCCCACAGGGGGCAAGTTCAAACTATGGCTACACCTTC
J gene: TRBJ2-7; D gene: -; clone size: few; V gene: TRBV5-1; CDR3 length: 11; CDR3 protein: CASSLINEQYF; CDR3 DNA: TGCGCCAGCAGCTTGATAAACGAGCAGTACTTC
J gene: TRBJ1-1; D gene: -; clone size: -; V gene: TRBV6-6; CDR3 length: 12; CDR3 protein: CASKGSGTEAFF; CDR3 DNA: TGTGCCAGCAAGGGGAGTGGTACTGAAGCTTTCTTT
J gene: TRBJ1-4; D gene: TRBD1; clone size: -; V gene: TRBV7-9; CDR3 length: 14; CDR3 protein: CASSYGQGDEKLFF; CDR3 DNA: TGTGCCAGCAGCTACGGACAGGGGGATGAAAAACTGTTTTTT
J gene: TRBJ2-7; D gene: TRBD2; clone size: -; V gene: TRBV29-1; CDR3 length: 13; CDR3 protein: CSAAGGPLYEQYF; CDR3 DNA: TGCAGCGCCGCGGGGGGGCCCTTATACGAGCAGTACTTC
J gene: TRBJ2-6; D gene: -; clone size: -; V gene: TRBV2; CDR3 length: 15; CDR3 protein: CASSDGVAGANVLTF; CDR3 DNA: TGTGCCAGCAGTGATGGAGTTGCCGGGGCCAACGTCCTGACTTTC
J gene: TRBJ1-5; D gene: -; clone size: -; V gene: TRBV6-2/TRBV6-3; CDR3 length: 12; CDR3 protein: CASSYFDQPQHF; CDR3 DNA: TGTGCCAGCAGTTACTTTGATCAGCCCCAGCATTTT
J gene: TRBJ1-1; D gene: -; clone size: -; V gene: TRBV30; CDR3 length: 16; CDR3 protein: CAWSVQGRIMNTEAFF; CDR3 DNA: TGTGCCTGGAGTGTACAAGGCCGGATAATGAACACTGAAGCTTTCTTT
J gene: TRBJ2-1; D gene: TRBD2; clone size: -; V gene: TRBV5-6; CDR3 length: 15; CDR3 protein: CASSLGTSSYNEQFF; CDR3 DNA: TGTGCCAGCAGCCTCGGGACTAGCAGTTACAATGAGCAGTTCTTC
J gene: TRBJ1-4; D gene: -; clone size: -; V gene: TRBV28; CDR3 length: 14; CDR3 protein: CASSLDSSNEKLFF; CDR3 DNA: TGTGCCAGCAGCCTAGACAGCTCTAATGAAAAACTGTTTTTT
J gene: TRBJ2-5; D gene: TRBD1; clone size: -; V gene: TRBV6-1; CDR3 length: 20; CDR3 protein: CASSVFGLWGTGGVEKTQYF; CDR3 DNA: TGTGCCAGCAGTGTGTTCGGGTTATGGGGGACAGGGGGTGTCGAGAAGACCCAGTACTTC
J gene: TRBJ1-1; D gene: -; clone size: -; V gene: TRBV25-1; CDR3 length: 14; CDR3 protein: CACAGRYQGTEAFF; CDR3 DNA: TGTGCCTGCGCGGGGCGATACCAGGGCACTGAAGCTTTCTTT
J gene: TRBJ2-1; D gene: -; clone size: -; V gene: TRBV6-5; CDR3 length: 15; CDR3 protein: CASSLRTAGYNEQFF; CDR3 DNA: TGTGCCAGCAGCCTACGGACTGCGGGATACAATGAGCAGTTCTTC
J gene: TRBJ1-5; D gene: -; clone size: -; V gene: TRBV7-9; CDR3 length: 12; CDR3 protein: CASSLWGQPQHF; CDR3 DNA: TGTGCCAGCAGCTTATGGGGTCAGCCCCAGCATTTT
J gene: TRBJ1-3; D gene: -; clone size: -; V gene: TRBV24-1; CDR3 length: 13; CDR3 protein: CATSDPPGDTIYF; CDR3 DNA: TGTGCCACCAGTGATCCCCCGGGGGACACCATATATTTT
J gene: TRBJ1-3; D gene: -; clone size: -; V gene: TRBV29-1; CDR3 length: 14; CDR3 protein: CSVERQGSGNTIYF; CDR3 DNA: TGCAGCGTTGAAAGGCAGGGGTCTGGAAACACCATATATTTT
J gene: TRBJ1-6; D gene: -; clone size: -; V gene: TRBV11-3; CDR3 length: 15; CDR3 protein: CASSFGGQGSSPLHF; CDR3 DNA: TGTGCCAGCAGCTTCGGGGGCCAGGGGAGTTCACCCCTCCACTTT
J gene: TRBJ2-3; D gene: -; clone size: -; V gene: TRBV27; CDR3 length: 14; CDR3 protein: CASSYRDGGDTQYF; CDR3 DNA: TGTGCCAGCAGTTACCGGGACGGGGGAGATACGCAGTATTTT
J gene: TRBJ2-1; D gene: -; clone size: -; V gene: TRBV5-1; CDR3 length: 16; CDR3 protein: CASSLLRPLSYNEQFF; CDR3 DNA: TGCGCCAGCAGCTTACTGAGGCCCCTCTCCTACAATGAGCAGTTCTTC
J gene: TRBJ2-3; D gene: TRBD2; clone size: -; V gene: TRBV5-4; CDR3 length: 15; CDR3 protein: CASSPTSGSTDTQYF; CDR3 DNA: TGTGCCAGCAGCCCGACTAGCGGAAGCACAGATACGCAGTATTTT
J gene: TRBJ1-1; D gene: -; clone size: -; V gene: TRBV15; CDR3 length: 15; CDR3 protein: CATSRDDRGPSEAFF; CDR3 DNA: TGTGCCACCAGCAGAGATGACCGGGGGCCTTCTGAAGCTTTCTTT
J gene: TRBJ1-5; D gene: -; clone size: once; V gene: TRBV9; CDR3 length: 15; CDR3 protein: CASSVDGQSNQPQHF; CDR3 DNA: TGTGCCAGCAGCGTAGACGGACAGTCCAATCAGCCCCAGCATTTT
J gene: TRBJ2-7; D gene: -; clone size: once; V gene: TRBV18; CDR3 length: 13; CDR3 protein: CASSPGTRYEQYF; CDR3 DNA: TGTGCCAGCTCACCCGGAACCCGCTACGAGCAGTACTTC
J gene: TRBJ2-1; D gene: -; clone size: -; V gene: TRBV5-4; CDR3 length: 14; CDR3 protein: CASSLNTRPNEQFF; CDR3 DNA: TGTGCCAGCAGCTTGAATACGCGGCCTAATGAGCAGTTCTTC